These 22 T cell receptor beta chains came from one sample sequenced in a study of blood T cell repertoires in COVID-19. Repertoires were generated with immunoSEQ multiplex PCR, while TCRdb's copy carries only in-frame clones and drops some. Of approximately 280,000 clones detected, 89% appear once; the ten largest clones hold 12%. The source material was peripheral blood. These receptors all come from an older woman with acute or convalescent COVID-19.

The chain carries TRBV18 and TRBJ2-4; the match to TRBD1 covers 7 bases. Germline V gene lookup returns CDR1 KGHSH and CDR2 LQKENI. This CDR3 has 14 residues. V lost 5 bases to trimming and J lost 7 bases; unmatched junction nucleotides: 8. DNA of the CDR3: TGTGCCAGCTCAGCCTACGACAGGGAGAACATTCAGTACTTC. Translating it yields CASSAYDRENIQYF.

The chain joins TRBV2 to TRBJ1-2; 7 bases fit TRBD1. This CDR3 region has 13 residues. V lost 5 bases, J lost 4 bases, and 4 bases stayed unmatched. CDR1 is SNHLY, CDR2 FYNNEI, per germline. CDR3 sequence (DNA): TGTGCCAGCAGTCCGGGACAGATCTATGGCTACACCTTC. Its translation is CASSPGQIYGYTF.

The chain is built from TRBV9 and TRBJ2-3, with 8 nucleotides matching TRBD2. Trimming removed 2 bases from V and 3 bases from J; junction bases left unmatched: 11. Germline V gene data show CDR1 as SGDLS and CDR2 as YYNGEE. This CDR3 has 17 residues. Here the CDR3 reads CASSVPRGAGVTDTQYF. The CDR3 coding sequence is TGTGCCAGCAGCGTCCCTCGTGGAGCGGGAGTAACAGATACGCAGTATTTT. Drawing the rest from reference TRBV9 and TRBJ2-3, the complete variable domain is DSGVTQTPKHLITATGQRVTLRCSPRSGDLSVYWYQQSLDQGLQFLIQYYNGEERAKGNILERFSAQQFPDLHSELNLSSLELGDSALYFCASSVPRGAGVTDTQYFGPGTRLTVL.

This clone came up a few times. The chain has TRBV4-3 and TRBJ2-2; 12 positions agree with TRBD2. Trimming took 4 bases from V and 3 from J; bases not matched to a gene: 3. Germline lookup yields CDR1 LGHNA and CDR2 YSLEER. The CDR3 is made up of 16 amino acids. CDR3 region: CASSPGTSGYTGELFF. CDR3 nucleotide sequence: TGCGCCAGCAGCCCCGGGACTAGCGGGTACACCGGGGAGCTGTTTTTT.

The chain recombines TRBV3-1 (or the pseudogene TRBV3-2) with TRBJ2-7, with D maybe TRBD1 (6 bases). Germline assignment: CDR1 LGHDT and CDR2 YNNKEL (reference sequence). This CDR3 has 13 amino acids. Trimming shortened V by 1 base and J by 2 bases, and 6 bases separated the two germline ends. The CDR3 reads CASSQGTAYEQYF. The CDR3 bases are TGTGCCAGCAGCCAAGGGACAGCCTACGAGCAGTACTTC.

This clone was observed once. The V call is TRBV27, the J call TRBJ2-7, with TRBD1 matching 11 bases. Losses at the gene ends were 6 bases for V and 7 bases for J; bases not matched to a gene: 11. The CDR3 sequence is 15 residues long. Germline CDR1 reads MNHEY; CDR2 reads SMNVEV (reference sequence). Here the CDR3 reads CASSRTGGAYGEQYF. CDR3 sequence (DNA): TGTGCCAGCAGCCGGACAGGGGGCGCGTACGGAGAGCAGTACTTC.

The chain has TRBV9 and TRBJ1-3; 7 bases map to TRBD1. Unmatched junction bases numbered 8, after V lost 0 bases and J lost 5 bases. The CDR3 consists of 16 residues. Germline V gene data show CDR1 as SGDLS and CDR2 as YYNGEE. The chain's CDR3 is CASSVGTGLFRNTIYF. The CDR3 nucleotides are TGTGCCAGCAGCGTAGGGACAGGCCTCTTTAGAAACACCATATATTTT.

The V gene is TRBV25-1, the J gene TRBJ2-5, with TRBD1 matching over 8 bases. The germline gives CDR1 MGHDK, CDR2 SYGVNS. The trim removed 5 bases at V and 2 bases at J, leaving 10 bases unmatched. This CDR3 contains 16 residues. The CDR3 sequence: CASSTKRQGSQETQYF. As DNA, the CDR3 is TGTGCCAGCAGTACCAAAAGACAGGGGAGTCAAGAGACCCAGTACTTC.

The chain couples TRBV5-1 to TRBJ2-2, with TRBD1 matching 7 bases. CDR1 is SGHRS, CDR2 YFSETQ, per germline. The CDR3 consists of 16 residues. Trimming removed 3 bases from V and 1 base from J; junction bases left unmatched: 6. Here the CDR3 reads CASSSATGLNTGELFF. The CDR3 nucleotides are TGCGCCAGCAGCTCAGCGACAGGGTTGAACACCGGGGAGCTGTTTTTT.

As DNA, the CDR3 is TGCGCCAGCAGCCAAGAGTTAAGTCTACGGACTGAAGCTTTCTTT. It is translated as CASSQELSLRTEAFF. The gene calls are TRBV4-1 and TRBJ1-1; D uncertain. CDR1 and CDR2 from the germline V gene are MGHRA and YSYEKL. CDR3 size: 15 residues. V shed 0 bases and J shed 5 bases, with 13 bases lying between them.

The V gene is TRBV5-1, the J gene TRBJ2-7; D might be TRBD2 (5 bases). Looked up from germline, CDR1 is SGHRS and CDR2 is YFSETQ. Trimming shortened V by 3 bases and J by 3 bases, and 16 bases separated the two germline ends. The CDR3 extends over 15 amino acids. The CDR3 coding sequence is TGCGCCAGCAGCTCACCTTTAGAGGGCCGCTACGAGCAGTACTTC. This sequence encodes CASSSPLEGRYEQYF.

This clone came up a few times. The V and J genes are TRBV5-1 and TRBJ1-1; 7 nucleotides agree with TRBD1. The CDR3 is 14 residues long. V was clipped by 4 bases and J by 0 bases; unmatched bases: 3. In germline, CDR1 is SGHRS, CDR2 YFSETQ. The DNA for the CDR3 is TGCGCCAGCAGCACGACAGGGCTGAACACTGAAGCTTTCTTT. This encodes CASSTTGLNTEAFF.

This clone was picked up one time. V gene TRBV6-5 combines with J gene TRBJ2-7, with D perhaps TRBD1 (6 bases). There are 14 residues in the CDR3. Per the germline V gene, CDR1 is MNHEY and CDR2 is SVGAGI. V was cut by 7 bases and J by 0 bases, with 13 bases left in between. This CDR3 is CASIVRGISYEQYF. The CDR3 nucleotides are TGTGCCAGCATTGTCAGGGGAATCTCCTACGAGCAGTACTTC.

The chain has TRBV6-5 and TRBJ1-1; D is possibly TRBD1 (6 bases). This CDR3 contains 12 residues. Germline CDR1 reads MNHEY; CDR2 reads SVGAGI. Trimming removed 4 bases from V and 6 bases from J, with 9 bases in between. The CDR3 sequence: CASSSRGPEAFF. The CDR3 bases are TGTGCCAGCAGTTCCAGGGGTCCTGAAGCTTTCTTT.

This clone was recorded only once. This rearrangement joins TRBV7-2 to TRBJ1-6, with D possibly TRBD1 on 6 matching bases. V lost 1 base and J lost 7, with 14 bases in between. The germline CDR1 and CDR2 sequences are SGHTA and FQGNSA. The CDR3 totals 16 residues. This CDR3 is CASSLEGGTPNSPLHF. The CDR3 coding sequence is TGTGCCAGCAGCTTAGAGGGTGGGACACCGAATTCACCCCTCCACTTT. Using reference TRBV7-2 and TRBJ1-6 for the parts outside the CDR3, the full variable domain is GAGVSQSPSNKVTEKGKDVELRCDPISGHTALYWYRQSLGQGLEFLIYFQGNSAPDKSGLPSDRFSAERTGGSVSTLTIQRTQQEDSAVYLCASSLEGGTPNSPLHFGNGTRLTVT.

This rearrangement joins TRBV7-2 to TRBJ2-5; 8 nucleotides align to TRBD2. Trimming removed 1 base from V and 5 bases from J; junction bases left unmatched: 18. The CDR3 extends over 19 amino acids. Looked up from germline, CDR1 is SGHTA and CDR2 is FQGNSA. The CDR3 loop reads CASSLVPPLAGTVGETQYF. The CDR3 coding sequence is TGTGCCAGCAGCTTAGTACCGCCTCTAGCGGGTACTGTGGGGGAGACCCAGTACTTC.

The CDR3 DNA sequence: TGCAGCGTGAAGAGGGATGCTTCGACCGAGCAGTACTTC. It yields the protein CSVKRDASTEQYF. This chain connects TRBV29-1 to TRBJ2-7; maybe TRBD2 (5 bases). V gave up 6 bases and J gave up 6 bases, with 18 bases separating them. The germline V gene has CDR1 SQVTM and CDR2 ANQGSEA. The CDR3 sequence is 13 residues long.

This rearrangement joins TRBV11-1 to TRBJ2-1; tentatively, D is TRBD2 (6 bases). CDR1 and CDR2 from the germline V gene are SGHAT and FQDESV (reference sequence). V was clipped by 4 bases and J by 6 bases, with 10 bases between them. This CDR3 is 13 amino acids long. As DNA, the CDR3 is TGTGCCAGCAGCTCTCCCGGGAGCAATGAGCAGTTCTTC. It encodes CASSSPGSNEQFF.

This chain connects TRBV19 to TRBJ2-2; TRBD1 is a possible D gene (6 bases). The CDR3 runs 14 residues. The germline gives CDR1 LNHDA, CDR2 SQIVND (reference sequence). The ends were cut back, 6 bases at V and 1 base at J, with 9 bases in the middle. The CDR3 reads CASRPTGNTGELFF. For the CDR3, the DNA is TGTGCCAGTAGGCCGACAGGGAACACCGGGGAGCTGTTTTTT.

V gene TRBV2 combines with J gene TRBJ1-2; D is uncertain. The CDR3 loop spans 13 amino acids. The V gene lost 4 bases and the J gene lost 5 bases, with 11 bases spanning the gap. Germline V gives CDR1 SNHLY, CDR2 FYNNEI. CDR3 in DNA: TGTGCCAGCAGTGCCGGGGTGGGGTATGGCTACACCTTC. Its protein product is CASSAGVGYGYTF.

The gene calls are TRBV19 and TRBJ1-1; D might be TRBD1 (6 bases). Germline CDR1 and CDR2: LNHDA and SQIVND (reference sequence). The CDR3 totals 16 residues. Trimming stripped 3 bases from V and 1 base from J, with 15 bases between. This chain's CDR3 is CASSMGPGDRNTEAFF. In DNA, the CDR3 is TGTGCCAGTAGTATGGGGCCAGGGGACCGGAACACTGAAGCTTTCTTT. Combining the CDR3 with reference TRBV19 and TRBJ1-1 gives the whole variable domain DGGITQSPKYLFRKEGQNVTLSCEQNLNHDAMYWYRQDPGQGLRLIYYSQIVNDFQKGDIAEGYSVSREKKESFPLTVTSAQKNPTAFYLCASSMGPGDRNTEAFFGQGTRLTVV.

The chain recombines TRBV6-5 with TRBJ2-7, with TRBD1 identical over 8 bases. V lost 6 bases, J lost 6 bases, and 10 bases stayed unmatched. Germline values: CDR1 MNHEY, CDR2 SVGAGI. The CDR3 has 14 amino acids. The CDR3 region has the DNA TGTGCCAGCAGCCCCCAGGGGGCGGTTCCCGAGCAGTACTTC. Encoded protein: CASSPQGAVPEQYF.